This entry is about one T cell receptor beta chain. Random-hexamer reverse transcription was applied to about 0.45 to 1 ug RNA. An immunoSEQ multiplex PCR amplified TCR beta CDR3 over 54 Vbeta and 13 Jbeta. TCRdb passed the immunoSEQ multiplex PCR reads through MiXCR, listing each CDR3 protein once. The table has roughly 130,000 distinct CDR3 sequences, 90% to 95% seen once. This sample was taken from a study of CD8 T cells in Susac syndrome. Unmatched junction bases numbered 8, after V lost 4 bases and J lost 4 bases. CDR3 length: 15 amino acids. Germline V lookup: CDR1 SGHNT, CDR2 YYREEE (reference sequence). Sequencing of TCR beta covered CD8+ and CD4+ T cells obtained from blood. Age- and sex-matched healthy donors served as the control group. The CD8+ and CD4+ T cells were negatively isolated, with the TEMRA cells enriched by FACS.

Sequencing used CD4+ T cells from PBMCs. The J gene is TRBJ2-1, the V gene TRBV5-4; 7 bases fit TRBD1. The receptor's source is a human donor in good health. The CDR3 protein is CASSRRGQRYNEQFF. The CDR3 DNA follows: TGTGCCAGCAGCAGACGGGGACAGCGATACAATGAGCAGTTCTTC.